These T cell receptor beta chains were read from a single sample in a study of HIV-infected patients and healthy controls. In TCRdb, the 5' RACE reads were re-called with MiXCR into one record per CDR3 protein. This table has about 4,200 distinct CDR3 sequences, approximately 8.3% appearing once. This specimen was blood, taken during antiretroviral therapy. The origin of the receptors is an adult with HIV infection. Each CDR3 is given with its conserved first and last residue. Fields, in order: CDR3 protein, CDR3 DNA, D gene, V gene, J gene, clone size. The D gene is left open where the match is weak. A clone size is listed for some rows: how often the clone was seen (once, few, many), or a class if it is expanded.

cdr3_aa: CASSYPPGELFF
cdr3_nt: TGTGCCAGCAGCTATCCCCCCGGGGAGCTGTTTTTT
d_call: -
v_call: TRBV11-2
j_call: TRBJ2-2
clone_size: many

cdr3_aa: CASGRGIQPQHF
cdr3_nt: TGTGCCAGCGGAAGGGGCATTCAGCCCCAGCATTTT
d_call: -
v_call: TRBV6-2/TRBV6-3
j_call: TRBJ1-5
clone_size: many

cdr3_aa: CASSPGTGKSPSGANVLTF
cdr3_nt: TGTGCTAGCAGCCCCGGGACAGGGAAATCTCCTAGCGGGGCCAACGTCCTGACTTTC
d_call: TRBD1
v_call: TRBV7-7
j_call: TRBJ2-6
clone_size: medium-sized

cdr3_aa: CSAKPDLSYSIRETQYF
cdr3_nt: TGCAGTGCTAAACCAGACCTTTCCTACTCCATTCGAGAGACCCAGTACTTC
d_call: -
v_call: TRBV20-1
j_call: TRBJ2-5
clone_size: medium-sized

cdr3_aa: CASSLGDRSSYEQYF
cdr3_nt: TGTGCCAGCAGCTTGGGGGACAGGAGCTCCTACGAGCAGTACTTC
d_call: TRBD1
v_call: TRBV7-2
j_call: TRBJ2-7
clone_size: few

cdr3_aa: CASSPRAFSMNTEAFF
cdr3_nt: TGTGCCAGCTCACCACGGGCTTTCAGCATGAACACTGAAGCTTTCTTT
d_call: -
v_call: TRBV18
j_call: TRBJ1-1
clone_size: many

cdr3_aa: CASSYRRGEETQYF
cdr3_nt: TGTGCCAGCAGTTATCGCAGGGGTGAAGAGACCCAGTACTTC
d_call: -
v_call: TRBV27
j_call: TRBJ2-5
clone_size: many

cdr3_aa: CASSEGQASAGYTF
cdr3_nt: TGTGCCAGCAGTGAGGGACAGGCTTCGGCCGGCTACACCTTC
d_call: TRBD1
v_call: TRBV6-4
j_call: TRBJ1-2
clone_size: many

cdr3_aa: CASSLNGQSFGYTF
cdr3_nt: TGTGCCAGCAGCTTGAATGGACAGTCGTTTGGCTACACCTTC
d_call: -
v_call: TRBV5-6
j_call: TRBJ1-2
clone_size: few

cdr3_aa: CASSLGGAQETQYF
cdr3_nt: TGTGCCAGCAGCTTGGGGGGGGCCCAAGAGACCCAGTACTTC
d_call: -
v_call: TRBV5-6
j_call: TRBJ2-5
clone_size: many

cdr3_aa: CSAPPSGSTDTQYF
cdr3_nt: TGCAGTGCTCCGCCTAGCGGGAGCACAGATACGCAGTATTTT
d_call: TRBD2
v_call: TRBV20-1
j_call: TRBJ2-3
clone_size: many

cdr3_aa: CASSLGGQAYYNSPLHF
cdr3_nt: TGTGCCAGCAGCTTAGGGGGACAGGCCTACTATAATTCACCCCTCCACTTT
d_call: TRBD1
v_call: TRBV13
j_call: TRBJ1-6
clone_size: many

cdr3_aa: CASSLVRSHEQYF
cdr3_nt: TGTGCCAGCAGCTTAGTCCGGTCCCACGAGCAGTACTTC
d_call: -
v_call: TRBV7-8
j_call: TRBJ2-7
clone_size: many

cdr3_aa: CASSRAPGTYSETQYF
cdr3_nt: TGTGCCAGTAGCCGAGCTCCCGGGACGTATTCGGAGACCCAGTACTTC
d_call: -
v_call: TRBV19
j_call: TRBJ2-5
clone_size: few

cdr3_aa: CSANTGGGGETQYF
cdr3_nt: TGCAGTGCCAATACAGGGGGCGGAGGAGAGACCCAGTACTTC
d_call: TRBD1
v_call: TRBV20-1
j_call: TRBJ2-5
clone_size: many

cdr3_aa: CASRHSGSQETQYF
cdr3_nt: TGTGCCAGCAGACATAGCGGGAGCCAAGAGACCCAGTACTTC
d_call: TRBD2
v_call: TRBV6-6
j_call: TRBJ2-5
clone_size: many

cdr3_aa: CSPVKDEQFF
cdr3_nt: TGCAGCCCCGTCAAGGATGAGCAGTTCTTC
d_call: -
v_call: TRBV29-1
j_call: TRBJ2-1
clone_size: many

cdr3_aa: CASSRTGGDLNRYNEQFF
cdr3_nt: TGTGCCAGCTCCAGGACAGGGGGCGATCTCAACCGTTACAATGAGCAGTTCTTC
d_call: TRBD1
v_call: TRBV7-2
j_call: TRBJ2-1
clone_size: medium-sized

cdr3_aa: CASRAGVKSYEQYF
cdr3_nt: TGTGCCAGCCGAGCGGGGGTGAAATCCTACGAGCAGTACTTC
d_call: TRBD2
v_call: TRBV3-1
j_call: TRBJ2-7
clone_size: many

cdr3_aa: CASSPRGQGREYF
cdr3_nt: TGTGCCAGCAGCCCGAGGGGACAGGGGCGAGAGTACTTC
d_call: TRBD1
v_call: TRBV5-5
j_call: TRBJ2-7
clone_size: medium-sized

cdr3_aa: CASSLGSGWNTEAFF
cdr3_nt: TGTGCCAGCAGCTTAGGTTCCGGCTGGAACACTGAAGCTTTCTTT
d_call: -
v_call: TRBV7-9
j_call: TRBJ1-1
clone_size: few

cdr3_aa: CASSSRQGSGLGYTF
cdr3_nt: TGTGCCAGCAGTTCAAGACAGGGGTCCGGTTTGGGCTACACCTTC
d_call: TRBD1
v_call: TRBV12-3/TRBV12-4
j_call: TRBJ1-2
clone_size: -

cdr3_aa: CASSMEGGGVGYEQYF
cdr3_nt: TGTGCCAGTAGTATGGAAGGAGGGGGCGTTGGGTACGAGCAGTACTTC
d_call: -
v_call: TRBV19
j_call: TRBJ2-7
clone_size: few

cdr3_aa: CASSPPGLAGGSEQFF
cdr3_nt: TGTGCCAGCAGCCCCCCCGGACTAGCGGGGGGAAGTGAGCAGTTCTTC
d_call: TRBD2
v_call: TRBV5-5
j_call: TRBJ2-1
clone_size: many

cdr3_aa: CASSLPGTGAYEQYF
cdr3_nt: TGTGCCAGCAGCTTACCCGGGACAGGGGCTTACGAGCAGTACTTC
d_call: TRBD1
v_call: TRBV11-2
j_call: TRBJ2-7
clone_size: few

cdr3_aa: CASRTSGTGGNEQYF
cdr3_nt: TGTGCCAGCAGGACTTCCGGGACAGGGGGTAACGAGCAGTACTTC
d_call: TRBD1
v_call: TRBV28
j_call: TRBJ2-7
clone_size: -

cdr3_aa: CASSPRKGSGGPSYNEQFF
cdr3_nt: TGTGCCAGCAGCCCTCGAAAGGGCAGCGGGGGCCCTTCCTACAATGAGCAGTTCTTC
d_call: TRBD2
v_call: TRBV3-1
j_call: TRBJ2-1
clone_size: few

cdr3_aa: CASSQVQGLTDTQYF
cdr3_nt: TGCGCCAGCAGCCAAGTTCAGGGCCTCACAGATACGCAGTATTTT
d_call: -
v_call: TRBV4-1
j_call: TRBJ2-3
clone_size: many

cdr3_aa: CASSQGYQTNQPQHF
cdr3_nt: TGCGCCAGCAGCCAAGGGTACCAGACCAATCAGCCCCAGCATTTT
d_call: -
v_call: TRBV4-3
j_call: TRBJ1-5
clone_size: many